What follows are 2 T cell receptor beta chains derived from one specimen sequenced in a study of shared clonotypes between healthy human individuals (TCRdb year 2020). Preparation of the library involved the immunoSEQ multiplex PCR assay. TCRdb retrieved this table from immuneACCESS and kept in-frame rearrangements only. Not all clones are present; in checked studies, unresolved V genes account for under half, and no reason is known for the remainder. This sample gives 2 million to 3 million clones in total; 80% to 95% of them show up just once. 0.36% of the sample lies in the top ten. The material sequenced was naive CD4+ T cells from PBMCs. The sample's cell subset or site label, decoded: CD45RA+ positively selected. These receptor sequences come from a man aged 18 to 30 in good health. Some clones in this sample may be carry-over from other donors' samples.

The CDR3 protein is CASSHGRQETQYF. The CDR3 bases are TGTGCCAGCAGCCACGGTAGACAAGAGACCCAGTACTTC. The chain is built from TRBV14 and TRBJ2-5; the D is unclear. The CDR3 sequence is 13 residues long. CDR1 and CDR2 from the germline V gene are SGHDN and FVKESK. Trimming removed 3 bases from V and 2 bases from J, with 7 bases in between.

The sample holds one count of this clone. The CDR3 sequence is CASSFGGEGAYEQYF. In DNA, the CDR3 is TGCGCCAGCAGTTTTGGCGGGGAGGGCGCCTACGAGCAGTACTTC. This chain connects TRBV5-1 to TRBJ2-5, with 7 bases that match TRBD2. With the DNA end fitting TRBJ2-7 better, the J assignment may be wrong. The CDR3 is 15 amino acids. Germline-derived CDR1 and CDR2 are SGHRS and YFSETQ.